Here is one T cell receptor beta chain with its context. No antigen is known for it. The sample comes from a study of T cells in Graves' hyperthyroidism and ophthalmopathy. Germline-derived CDR1 and CDR2 are MNHEY and SVGAGI. The CDR3 is made up of 15 amino acids. V was clipped by 2 bases and J by 4 bases, with 14 bases between them. Regions amplified from RNA transcripts were the TCR beta CDR3 regions. A set of HTBI primers served as the primers for a first-round RT-PCR of the TCR CDR3. TCRdb used MiXCR to reprocess the multiplex PCR reads, holding one entry per CDR3 protein. The sample includes some 800,000 distinct CDR3 sequences, about two fifths of them seen just once. Study findings and constraints: From stable hyperthyroidism, ophthalmopathy was separated by a 13 V-J model. It was a median about 6.5 months before onset that the model predicted ophthalmopathy.

Stable Graves' hyperthyroidism denoted no ophthalmopathy progression over 18 months. From roughly 10 ml of fresh peripheral blood, PBMCs were isolated. Sequencing was performed on blood. V and J are TRBV6-5 and TRBJ1-1; tentative D call: TRBD1 (6 bases). This receptor was obtained from a man younger than 35 with Graves' hyperthyroidism. For the CDR3, the DNA is TGTGCCAGCAGTTACGGGGGGGGAGGGGGCACTGAAGCTTTCTTT. It codes for CASSYGGGGGTEAFF.